This record covers a single TCR beta chain. Its cognate antigen is unknown. The data were taken from a study of long-term antiretroviral therapy in people with HIV. The authors ran the immunoSEQ assay, v3.0, at survey level. The table came from immunoSEQ multiplex PCR; TCRdb's copy has only in-frame clones and leaves some out. There are 10,000 to 15,000 clones in the sample; approximately 80% occur only once, and about 13% lies in the top ten. Germline CDR1 and CDR2: SGHDT and YYEEEE. Trimming removed 0 bases at V and 4 bases at J, with 7 bases between. This CDR3 has 13 residues. Study-level findings and limits: HIV repertoire CDR3 lengths ranged less widely than those of controls. The clones with expansion before ART were dominant in the repertoire at all time points.

The sequencing used unsorted PBMCs, collected 1.3 years after starting antiretroviral therapy. The V gene is TRBV5-6, the J gene TRBJ1-2; D is undetermined. The clonotype was recovered from a young woman with HIV. CDR3 nucleotides: TGTGCCAGCAGCTTGGAAGGAAGCTATGGCTACACCTTC. It specifies CASSLEGSYGYTF.